This record covers a single TCR beta chain. Ten or more counts support this clonotype. What this receptor recognizes is not known. One base away there is no much larger clone; base qualities are not given. This sample is part of a study of neurological immune-mediated disorders (dated by TCRdb to about 2019). About the study as a whole: Of the 35 or so multiple sclerosis patients, 31 had relapsing-remitting MS and 3 had secondary progressive MS. The 85 to 110 TCR-beta libraries included longitudinal samples, technical triplicates and paired sorted CD4+ and CD8+ T-cell subsets alongside PBMC samples. The cohort comprised 68 subjects: roughly 15 HAM/TSP patients, 34 multiple sclerosis patients and around 20 healthy controls. The study compared peripheral blood TCR-beta repertoires of HTLV-I-associated myelopathy (HAM/TSP) patients, multiple sclerosis patients and healthy controls using UMI-based sequencing.

Study-wide findings and limitations: Across subjects, expanded clones never shared an identical CDR3 amino acid sequence, which suggests that the TCR-beta repertoires in every group were private. TCR clonal expansion was highest in HAM/TSP patients and lowest in MS patients, with MS patients falling below even healthy controls. The MS cluster was not associated with any clinical or MRI features, and the authors stated that larger cohorts are needed. In a phylogenetic analysis, the repertoires of 18 out of 34 MS patients fell into a single cluster of related CDR3 sequences, pointing to a possible signature at the repertoire level.

cDNA was synthesized by template-switch 5'RACE using a primer with a 10-nucleotide random unique molecular identifier that tagged each TCR transcript. Every sequencing run yielded over 180 million TCR-beta sequences covering 15-18 subjects. The RNeasy kit was used for extraction of total RNA. Using the KAPA Real-time Library Amplification kit, TCR-beta VDJ regions were amplified with primers for the TCR constant region and the 5'RACE anchor. A first PCR added sample indexes and Illumina adaptors, after which a second PCR increased the library yield. After purification with Ampure beads, the TCR product of roughly 650 bp was size-selected on a 2% E-gel SizeSelection system. Before pooling, libraries had their quality checked on a Bioanalyzer, their concentration measured with Qubit, and their quantity determined with the Kapa Library Quantification kit. Paired-end 2 x 150 bp sequencing of the libraries was performed on an Illumina HiSeq 2500. To increase sequence diversity, roughly 24-32% phiX was spiked into each library pool. In the authors' own workflow: The UMI-based MiGEC pipeline processed quality-filtered reads and removed over 85% of raw TCR sequences during error correction. VDJ genes were aligned to IMGT germline references, and each clonotype was defined by a unique CDR3 amino acid sequence together with V-J genes. Clonal expansion, Shannon diversity, and CDR3 relatedness (CalcPairwiseDistances, ClusterSamples) were evaluated with VDJtools, and phylogenetic trees were built with CLCbio workbench. Using coefficient-of-variation modelling across technical triplicates, the study counted a clone as expanded if it had at least 8 unique UMIs. The raw public reads went through TCRdb reprocessing: fastp at Q25, MiXCR clone calling, in-frame beta chains kept. A single entry per CDR3 protein holds the most common genes and DNA from its merged rows. TCRdb, rather than the study authors, made the V and J calls. The sample table holds tens of thousands of distinct CDR3 sequences, of which 5.2% were seen once. The ten most abundant clones make up around 7.2% of the sample.

Unsorted PBMC libraries were generated from 2 million PBMCs stored in RNAlater at -80 °C until RNA extraction. Multiple sclerosis patients were enrolled in a US clinical protocol under which disease progression was evaluated by magnetic resonance imaging. Peripheral blood was subjected to Ficoll-Hypaque density gradient centrifugation to isolate PBMCs, which were then cryopreserved in liquid nitrogen. Trimming takes 2 bases from V and 0 bases from J, and the germline ends sit 9 bases apart. Reading the germline V gene gives CDR1 SGHRS and CDR2 YFSETQ. The CDR3 sequence holds 15 residues, the cysteine and phenylalanine included. The only DNA kept is the CDR3, 45 bases in frame from the first base.

The source of this sequence is a man aged 18 to 35 with multiple sclerosis. The receptor chain draws on TRBV5-1 and TRBJ1-5; D gene: possibly TRBD1, on 5 matching bases. Sequenced material: PBMCs. The CDR3: CASSLEGDSNQPQHF. Here is the DNA: TGCGCCAGCAGCTTAGAAGGGGATAGCAATCAGCCCCAGCATTTT.